What follows describes a single TCR beta chain. The data belong to a study of beta chain features in type 1 diabetes. Study background: Over all samples combined, some 99,000,000 sorted cells were examined.

Trimming removed 4 bases at V and 6 bases at J, with 9 bases between. The CDR3 is 12 residues long. CDR1 is SQVTM and CDR2 is ANQGSEA in the germline V gene. Sequenced material consisted of expressed TCRB transcripts (all of the isolated RNA was reverse transcribed). Profiling relied on immunoSEQ multiplex PCR, and the TCRdb table lists in-frame clones only, not all of them. The table lists some 900,000 clones, 15% to 20% of them singletons. Every donor provided one heparinised blood draw, which averaged about 116 mL. Sorted populations were all over 98% pure. Material: naive CD4+ T cells from blood. The sequence came from a woman aged 18-29 years in good health. The chain carries TRBV29-1 and TRBJ1-4; a weak D match, TRBD1 (5 bases). The CDR3 sequence is CSVAGSDEKLFF. The CDR3 DNA reads as TGCAGCGTTGCAGGGTCGGATGAAAAACTGTTTTTT.